The T cell receptor (beta chain) under discussion was sequenced for a study of Graves' ophthalmopathy and Graves' hyperthyroidism. Overall study: Blood was drawn at initial diagnosis, before any treatment.

Patients were diagnosed from clinical symptoms, serum thyroxine, TRAb, thyroid ultrasound and orbital computed tomography. The study amplified TCR beta CDR3 regions using RNA transcripts. HTBI primers primed a first-round RT-PCR, and a second-round multiplex PCR followed. Each CDR3 protein gets one entry after TCRdb re-called the multiplex PCR reads with MiXCR. The repertoire has around 400,000 distinct CDR3 sequences, about 16% of them found once; the top ten carry 1.5% to 2%. Deletions cut 3 bases from V and 0 bases from J, with 8 bases between. Germline V gives CDR1 GTSNPN, CDR2 SVGIG (reference sequence). The CDR3 totals 13 residues. The table lists this clonotype with many counts.

This TCR was sampled from a woman aged 18 to 35 with Graves' ophthalmopathy. The V call is TRBV30, the J call TRBJ1-1; no clear D. Sequencing used peripheral blood. CDR3 protein: CAWRRIMNTEAFF. CDR3 nucleotide sequence: TGTGCCTGGAGACGGATTATGAACACTGAAGCTTTCTTT. The full variable domain, its missing parts supplied by reference TRBV30 and TRBJ1-1, is SQTIHQWPATLVQPVGSPLSLECTVEGTSNPNLYWYRQAAGRGLQLLFYSVGIGQISSEVPQNLSASRPQDRQFILSSKKLLLSDSGFYLCAWRRIMNTEAFFGQGTRLTVV.